This TCR beta chain originates from a study of blood T cell repertoires in COVID-19. The wider study: Samples representing acute and convalescent COVID-19 were sourced from the United States, Italy and Spain. The analysed material was cDNA or gDNA that came from T cells, B-cell-depleted T cells, or PBMCs.

The CDR3 runs to 14 residues. Trimming cost V 4 bases and J 1 base; bases outside gene matches: 2. Germline assignment: CDR1 SGHDN and CDR2 FVKESK. The table came from immunoSEQ multiplex PCR; TCRdb's copy has only in-frame clones and leaves some out. The table has about 440,000 clones, around 90% seen once. This TCR was recovered from a man younger than 35 who had recovered from COVID-19. Sequencing input: PBMCs or T cells enriched from blood (not recorded which). The chain uses TRBV14 and TRBJ2-5, with TRBD1 matching over 8 bases. CDR3 protein: CASSRTGTQETQYF. The CDR3 DNA is TGTGCCAGCAGCCGGACAGGGACCCAAGAGACCCAGTACTTC.